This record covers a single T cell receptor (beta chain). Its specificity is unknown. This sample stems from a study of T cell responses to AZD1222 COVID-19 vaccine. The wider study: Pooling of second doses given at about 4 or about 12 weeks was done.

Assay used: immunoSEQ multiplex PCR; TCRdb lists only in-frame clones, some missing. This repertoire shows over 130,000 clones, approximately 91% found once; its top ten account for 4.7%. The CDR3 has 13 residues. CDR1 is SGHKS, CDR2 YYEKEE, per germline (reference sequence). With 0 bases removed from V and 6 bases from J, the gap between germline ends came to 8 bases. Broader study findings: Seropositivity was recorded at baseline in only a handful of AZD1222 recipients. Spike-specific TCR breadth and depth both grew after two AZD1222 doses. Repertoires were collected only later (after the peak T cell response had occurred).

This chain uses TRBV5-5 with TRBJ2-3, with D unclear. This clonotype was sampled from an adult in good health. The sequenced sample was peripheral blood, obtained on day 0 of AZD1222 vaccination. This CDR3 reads CASSLGLFDTQYF. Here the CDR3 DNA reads TGTGCCAGCAGCTTGGGACTTTTTGATACGCAGTATTTT.